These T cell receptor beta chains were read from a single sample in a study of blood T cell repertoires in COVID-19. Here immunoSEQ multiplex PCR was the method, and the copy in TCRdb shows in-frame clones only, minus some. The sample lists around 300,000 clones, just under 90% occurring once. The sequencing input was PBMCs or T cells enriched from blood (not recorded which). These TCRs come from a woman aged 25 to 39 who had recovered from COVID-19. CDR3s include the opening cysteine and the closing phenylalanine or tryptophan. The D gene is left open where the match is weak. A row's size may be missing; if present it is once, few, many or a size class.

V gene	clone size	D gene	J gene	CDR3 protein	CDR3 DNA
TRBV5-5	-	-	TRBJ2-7	CASTLDRGGEQYF	TGTGCCAGCACCCTAGATAGGGGCGGCGAGCAGTACTTC
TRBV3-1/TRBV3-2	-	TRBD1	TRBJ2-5	CASSLRTGGEETQYF	TGTGCCAGCAGCCTCCGGACAGGGGGCGAGGAGACCCAGTACTTC
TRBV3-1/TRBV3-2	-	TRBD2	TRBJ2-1	CASSQDLTGLAGNEQFF	TGTGCCAGCAGCCAAGATTTAACGGGACTAGCTGGTAATGAGCAGTTCTTC
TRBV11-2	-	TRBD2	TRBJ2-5	CASSLPSGRGLGAQYF	TGTGCCAGCAGCTTGCCTAGCGGGAGGGGGTTAGGGGCCCAGTACTTC
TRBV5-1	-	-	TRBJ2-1	CASSSGTGLPYNEQFF	TGCGCCAGCAGCTCGGGGACGGGACTTCCCTACAATGAGCAGTTCTTC
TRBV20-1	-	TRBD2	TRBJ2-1	CSASTLADYNEQFF	TGCAGTGCTAGTACCCTAGCGGATTACAATGAGCAGTTCTTC
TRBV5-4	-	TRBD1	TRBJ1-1	CASSLAGQVGTEAFF	TGTGCCAGCAGCTTGGCCGGACAGGTGGGCACTGAAGCTTTCTTT
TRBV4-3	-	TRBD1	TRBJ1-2	CASSQYGQGTGGYTF	TGCGCCAGCAGCCAGTATGGACAGGGAACTGGTGGCTACACCTTC
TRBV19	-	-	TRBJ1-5	CASSTPGPQHF	TGTGCCAGTAGTACCCCAGGGCCCCAGCATTTT
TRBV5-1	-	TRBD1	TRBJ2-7	CASKLGTAISYEQYF	TGCGCCAGCAAACTAGGGACAGCTATCTCCTACGAGCAGTACTTC
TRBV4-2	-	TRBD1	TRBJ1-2	CASSQKDRGSLGYGYTF	TGTGCCAGCAGCCAAAAGGACAGGGGGTCCCTGGGCTATGGCTACACCTTC
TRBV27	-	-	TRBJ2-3	CASSLSVQGTDTQYF	TGTGCCAGCAGTTTATCGGTACAGGGTACAGATACGCAGTATTTT
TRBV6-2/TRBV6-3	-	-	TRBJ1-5	CASSRQGGPQHF	TGTGCCAGCAGTCGTCAGGGAGGGCCCCAGCATTTT
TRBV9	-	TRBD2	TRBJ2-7	CASSVAASGSYEQYF	TGTGCCAGCAGCGTAGCGGCTAGCGGGAGCTACGAGCAGTACTTC
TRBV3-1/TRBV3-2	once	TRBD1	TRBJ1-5	CASSQETGCDQPQHF	TGTGCCAGCAGCCAAGAGACAGGGTGTGATCAGCCCCAGCATTTT
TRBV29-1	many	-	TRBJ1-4	CSGGGGREKLFF	TGCAGCGGCGGCGGGGGGCGTGAAAAACTGTTTTTT
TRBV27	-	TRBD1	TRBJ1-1	CASSPLTGLNTEAFF	TGTGCCAGCAGTCCTCTGACAGGGCTTAACACTGAAGCTTTCTTT
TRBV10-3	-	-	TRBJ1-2	CAISESGSRDGYTF	TGTGCCATCAGTGAGTCCGGTTCGCGGGACGGCTACACCTTC
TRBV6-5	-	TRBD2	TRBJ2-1	CASSQPRDYYNEQFF	TGTGCCAGCAGCCAACCCCGGGACTACTACAATGAGCAGTTCTTC
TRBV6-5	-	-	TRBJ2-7	CASSHYFRGGSEQYF	TGTGCCAGCAGTCACTATTTCAGGGGTGGGTCCGAGCAGTACTTC
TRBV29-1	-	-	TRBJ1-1	CSVQGWGYMNTEAFF	TGCAGCGTACAGGGATGGGGGTACATGAACACTGAAGCTTTCTTT
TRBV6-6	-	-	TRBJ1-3	CASSPLGNTIYF	TGTGCCAGCAGTCCCCTGGGAAACACCATATATTTT
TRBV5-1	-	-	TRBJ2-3	CASRQGAFSMGLAFSKDTQYF	TGCGCCAGCAGACAGGGGGCGTTCTCTATGGGACTAGCTTTTTCCAAGGATACGCAGTATTTT
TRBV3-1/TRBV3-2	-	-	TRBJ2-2	CASSLLQAIYTGELFF	TGTGCCAGCAGCCTACTTCAGGCTATTTACACCGGGGAGCTGTTTTTT
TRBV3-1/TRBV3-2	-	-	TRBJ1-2	CASRPVGGRLGYTF	TGTGCCAGCAGACCCGTGGGGGGTCGGCTGGGCTACACCTTC
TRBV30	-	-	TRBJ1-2	CASTLDNVSGYTF	TGTGCCTCTACACTCGACAACGTAAGTGGCTACACCTTC
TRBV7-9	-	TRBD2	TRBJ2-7	CASSLLRETYEQYF	TGTGCCAGCAGCCTTCTGCGGGAGACCTACGAGCAGTACTTC
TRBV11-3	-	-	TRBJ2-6	CASSKTGAGANVLTF	TGTGCCAGCAGCAAGACAGGAGCTGGGGCCAACGTCCTGACTTTC
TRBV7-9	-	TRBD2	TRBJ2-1	CASSTGTRGISEQFF	TGTGCCAGCAGCACCGGGACTAGGGGTATAAGTGAGCAGTTCTTC
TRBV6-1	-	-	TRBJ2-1	CASSEAAHNEQFF	TGTGCCAGCAGTGAAGCGGCCCACAATGAGCAGTTCTTC
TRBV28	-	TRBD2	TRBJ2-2	CASSLLAGTTGELFF	TGTGCCAGCAGTTTACTAGCGGGGACCACCGGGGAGCTGTTTTTT
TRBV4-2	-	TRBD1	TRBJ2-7	CASSQDPGTGGYEQYF	TGTGCCAGCAGCCAAGACCCCGGGACAGGGGGCTACGAGCAGTACTTC
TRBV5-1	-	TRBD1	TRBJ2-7	CATYSGTGRYEQYF	TGCGCCACCTACTCCGGGACAGGTAGATACGAGCAGTACTTC
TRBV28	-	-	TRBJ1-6	CASSLSLVSVLDSPLHF	TGTGCCAGCAGTTTATCTCTAGTTTCGGTCCTGGATTCACCCCTCCACTTT
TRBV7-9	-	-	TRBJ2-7	CASTPGAGTYEQYF	TGTGCCAGCACACCTGGGGCAGGGACTTACGAGCAGTACTTC
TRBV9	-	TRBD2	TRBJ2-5	CASSVLAGEGTQYF	TGTGCCAGCAGCGTACTAGCGGGAGAGGGGACCCAGTACTTC
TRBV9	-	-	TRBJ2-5	CASSVGEGYLTKTQYF	TGTGCCAGCAGCGTAGGTGAGGGATACTTAACGAAGACCCAGTACTTC
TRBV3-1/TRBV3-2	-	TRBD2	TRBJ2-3	CASSQATSGTDTQYF	TGTGCCAGCAGCCAAGCGACTAGCGGCACAGATACGCAGTATTTT
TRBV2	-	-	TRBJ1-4	CASSGPRHGGELFF	TGTGCCAGCAGTGGACCGAGGCATGGGGGCGAACTGTTTTTT
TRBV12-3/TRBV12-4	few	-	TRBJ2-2	CASSLAGGGELFF	TGTGCCAGCAGTTTAGCGGGAGGAGGGGAGCTGTTTTTT
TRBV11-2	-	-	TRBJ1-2	CASSAQEGGGYTF	TGTGCCAGCAGCGCCCAGGAGGGCGGAGGCTACACCTTC
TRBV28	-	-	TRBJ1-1	CASGEGGFREAFF	TGTGCCAGCGGGGAAGGAGGGTTTCGGGAAGCTTTCTTT
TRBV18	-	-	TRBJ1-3	CASSQRRSSGNTIYF	TGTGCCAGCTCTCAAAGGAGGAGCTCTGGAAACACCATATATTTT
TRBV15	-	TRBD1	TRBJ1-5	CATSSQTGEGWPQHF	TGTGCCACCAGCAGCCAGACAGGGGAAGGGTGGCCCCAGCATTTT
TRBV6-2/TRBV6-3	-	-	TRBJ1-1	CASSYMFEAFF	TGTGCCAGCAGTTATATGTTTGAAGCTTTCTTT
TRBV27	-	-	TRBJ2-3	CASSRIAVSTDTQYF	TGTGCCAGCAGTCGTATAGCGGTTAGCACAGATACGCAGTATTTT
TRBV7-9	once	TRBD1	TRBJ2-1	CASSPGQGPNEQFF	TGTGCCAGCAGCCCGGGACAGGGCCCCAATGAGCAGTTCTTC
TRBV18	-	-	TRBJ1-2	CASSLGLSNYGYTF	TGTGCCAGCTCACTGGGACTGTCTAACTATGGCTACACCTTC
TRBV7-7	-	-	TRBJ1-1	CASSRWGGSGTEAFF	TGTGCTAGCAGCCGGTGGGGGGGCTCGGGCACTGAAGCTTTCTTT